This T cell receptor beta chain was documented in a study of blood T cell repertoires in COVID-19 (dated by TCRdb to about 2020). Study-level background: Samples from collaborators originated in the United States, Italy and Spain and spanned both the acute and convalescent phases of COVID-19. Subjects who had been exposed to COVID-19, were actively infected with it, or had recovered from it provided the deeply sampled blood TCRbeta repertoires that made up the dataset. The sample metadata nearly always contained a de-identified subject ID, COVID-19 status, age in years and sex. The repertoires were released in a freely available public database intended as a resource for research on the immune response to SARS-CoV-2. The material from the prospective study consisted of cDNA or gDNA derived from T cells, B-cell-depleted T cells, or PBMCs. Where HLA class I and class II types were available, the types were taken from metadata supplied by the sample provider, not from assay-based typing. Samples came from the ongoing ImmuneRACE study (first 160 participants) plus 1,254 subjects from 6 global collaborators. Broader findings and caveats from the paper: The quantity of clinical and demographic metadata differed by source and by participant and was supplied without curation.

The immunoSEQ Assay, a bias-controlled multiplex PCR, was used to amplify TCRbeta CDR3 regions from genomic DNA. The study's processing was this. The number of nucleated cells in each sample was estimated from the amplification of reference gene primers within the assay. To quantify the absolute abundance of each unique TCRbeta CDR3 rearrangement, sequence reads were collapsed and filtered. For each sample, productive Simpson clonality was calculated as the square root of Simpson's diversity index across productive rearrangements. Held by TCRdb, this immuneACCESS table contains in-frame sequences only and omits some clones. Under half of the omission traces to an unresolved V gene where checked; the cause of the rest is unknown. Clone size and the V and J calls come from that table; the DNA yielded D and trimming. The sample yields 70,000 or so clones; over 85% were counted once. The top ten clones comprise approximately 1.4% of the sample.

A word on this clone: Its antigen target is currently unknown. Within one base of it there is no much larger clone, and no base qualities were kept.

The germline V gene yields MDHEN for CDR1 and SYDVKM for CDR2. The CDR3 holds 15 amino acids from the cysteine to the phenylalanine. The kept DNA is CDR3 alone, 45 bases in frame from the first base. The junction carries 16 bases between V and J, which are trimmed by 3 bases and 8 bases respectively. Whole blood was collected in K2EDTA tubes by collaborating institutions according to the institutions' own protocols. Collaborator samples were shipped for TCRbeta analysis as frozen whole blood, isolated PBMCs, or DNA extracted from either sample type. The sample comprised peripheral blood. This sequence was found in a man aged 45 to 65 with acute or convalescent COVID-19. The chain employs TRBV28 and TRBJ1-4, with TRBD1 as a weak D call on 5 bases. The CDR3 protein sequence reads: CASSLTSGGVEKLFF. The nucleotides are TGTGCCAGCAGTTTGACGTCTGGAGGGGTAGAAAAACTGTTTTTT.